The 8 T cell receptor beta chains below were found in one sample sequenced in a study of blood T cell repertoires in COVID-19. The data were produced by immunoSEQ multiplex PCR, yet TCRdb's version contains in-frame clones alone and is incomplete. The top ten hold about 6% of the sample, which has about 100,000 clones, approximately 86% seen once. Sequenced: peripheral blood. These receptors were obtained from a woman aged 60 to 75 with acute or convalescent COVID-19.

This sequence joins TRBV18 and TRBJ2-7; D gene ambiguous. V dropped 3 bases and J dropped 4 bases, with 10 bases sitting between them. The germline gives CDR1 KGHSH, CDR2 LQKENI. The CDR3 has 13 amino acids. The CDR3 here is CASSPTHRYEQYF. The DNA for the CDR3 is TGTGCCAGCTCACCTACGCACCGGTACGAGCAGTACTTC.

V gene TRBV19 combines with J gene TRBJ1-5, with 7 bases lining up with TRBD1. The V gene's germline CDR1 is LNHDA and CDR2 SQIVND (reference sequence). CDR3 length: 18 amino acids. Trimming removed 4 bases from V and 0 bases from J; junction bases left unmatched: 12. The CDR3: CASSTPDRVTNSNQPQHF. The CDR3 DNA sequence: TGTGCCAGTAGTACCCCTGACAGGGTTACTAATAGCAATCAGCCCCAGCATTTT. The full variable domain, in which reference TRBV19 and TRBJ1-5 provide the parts outside the CDR3, is DGGITQSPKYLFRKEGQNVTLSCEQNLNHDAMYWYRQDPGQGLRLIYYSQIVNDFQKGDIAEGYSVSREKKESFPLTVTSAQKNPTAFYLCASSTPDRVTNSNQPQHFGDGTRLSIL.

The CDR3 region is CATSRGSGVNTEAFF. The CDR3 DNA reads TGTGCCACCAGCAGAGGTAGTGGAGTGAACACTGAAGCTTTCTTT. The genes are TRBV15 and TRBJ1-1; D uncertain. Per the germline V gene, CDR1 is LNHNV and CDR2 is YYDKDF (reference sequence). This CDR3 has 15 residues. The V end lost 1 base, the J end lost 0 bases, and 9 bases lay between the germline ends. The variable domain in full, completed from reference TRBV15 and TRBJ1-1, reads DAMVIQNPRYQVTQFGKPVTLSCSQTLNHNVMYWYQQKSSQAPKLLFHYYDKDFNNEADTPDNFQSRRPNTSFCFLDIRSPGLGDTAMYLCATSRGSGVNTEAFFGQGTRLTVV.

This clone was detected a few times. This sequence joins TRBV18 and TRBJ2-1; maybe TRBD2 (6 bases). The CDR3 extends over 14 amino acids. Germline assignment: CDR1 KGHSH and CDR2 LQKENI. The V end was cut by 5 bases, the J end by 7 bases, with 15 bases between. CDR3 sequence (DNA): TGTGCCAGCTCAGTATCACTAGCTGGGAATGAGCAGTTCTTC. Translation: CASSVSLAGNEQFF.

In the case of this clone: The junction and the germline gene differ at one end; a read error may be behind it. The chain joins TRBV4-1 to TRBJ2-1, with 10 positions matching TRBD2. The CDR3 runs to 22 residues. Per germline, CDR1 MGHRA and CDR2 YSYEKL. As DNA, the CDR3 is TGCGCCTGCAGCCAACCCCGAGGGTCGGCTAGCGGGAGCCAAAGCTCCTACAATGAGCAGTTCTTC. It encodes CACSQPRGSASGSQSSYNEQFF.

This chain uses TRBV6-2 or TRBV6-3 with TRBJ1-3; D possibly corresponds to TRBD1 (5 bases). The CDR3 runs to 15 residues. Germline assignment: CDR1 MNHEY and CDR2 SVGEGT. Trimming removed 6 bases from V and 0 bases from J, with 12 bases in between. The CDR3 DNA reads as TGTGCCAGCAGCCACACAGGATACTCTGGAAACACCATATATTTT. Translated: CASSHTGYSGNTIYF.

The rearrangement uses TRBV2 and TRBJ1-5, with a possible D match to TRBD1 (5 bases). CDR1 SNHLY and CDR2 FYNNEI come from the germline V gene. The CDR3 extends over 14 amino acids. V lost 2 bases, J lost 3 bases, and 8 bases lay in between. The DNA of the CDR3 is TGTGCCAGCAGTGAATCAGGGATCAATCAGCCCCAGCATTTT. Amino acid sequence: CASSESGINQPQHF.

This chain uses TRBV5-6 with TRBJ2-2; 9 bases are a match to TRBD2. The CDR3 sequence is 17 residues long. CDR1 and CDR2 from the germline V gene are SGHDT and YYEEEE. Unmatched junction bases numbered 10, after V lost 2 bases and J lost 5 bases. The CDR3 is CASSLSRAGGGTGELFF. The DNA of the CDR3 is TGTGCCAGCAGCTTAAGTCGAGCGGGAGGAGGGACCGGGGAGCTGTTTTTT.